This entry lists 8 T cell receptor beta chains sequenced from one sample in a study of beta chain features in type 1 diabetes. Study outcomes and limitations: TCRB CDR3 length was moderately but significantly reduced in all four CD4+ subsets of Type 1 diabetes patients.

As every portion of the isolated RNA was reverse transcribed, the sequencing read expressed TCRB transcripts. Repertoires were generated with immunoSEQ multiplex PCR, while TCRdb's copy carries only in-frame clones and drops some. The repertoire holds 240,000 or so clones, with roughly 22% as singletons. These TCRs' antigens remain unknown. The sequenced material came from naive CD4+ T cells from blood. Receptor source: a woman aged 40 to 50 with type 1 diabetes.

The V gene is TRBV18, the J gene TRBJ2-1; weak D call: TRBD2 (6 bases). From germline, CDR1 is KGHSH and CDR2 LQKENI. This CDR3 spans 15 amino acids. Trimming took 6 bases from V and 7 from J, leaving 19 bases between them. The DNA of the CDR3 is TGTGCCAGCTCCCAAACGGCGGGGAGTGGGAATGAGCAGTTCTTC. Translated: CASSQTAGSGNEQFF.

This clone turned up a few times. The chain employs TRBV30 and TRBJ2-2, with D possibly matching TRBD2 (6 bases). CDR1 GTSNPN and CDR2 SVGIG come from the germline V gene (reference sequence). This CDR3 has 13 amino acids. The V end was cut by 2 bases, the J end by 5 bases, with 9 bases between. DNA of the CDR3: TGTGCCTGGAGTATCGGAGGGACCGGGGAGCTGTTTTTT. Translation gives CAWSIGGTGELFF.

The table lists this clone with a few counts. The V and J genes are TRBV7-9 and TRBJ2-7, with TRBD1 matching 7 bases. The V gene's germline CDR1 is SEHNR and CDR2 FQNEAQ (reference sequence). V dropped 3 bases and J dropped 5; count of bases not matched to a gene: 4. This CDR3 has 13 residues. The CDR3, as DNA: TGTGCCAGCAGCTTTGACAGGGAAAACGAGCAGTACTTC. Translated, it gives CASSFDRENEQYF.

V is TRBV4-3 and J is TRBJ1-2, with TRBD1 identical over 7 bases. Germline-derived CDR1 and CDR2 are LGHNA and YSLEER. Unmatched junction bases numbered 9, after V lost 3 bases and J lost 8 bases. The CDR3 length is 14 residues. The CDR3 DNA reads TGCGCCAGCAGCCATGCCCAGGGGGACTGGGGCTACACCTTC. Protein product: CASSHAQGDWGYTF.

This clone has a handful of counts. This chain uses TRBV6-6 with TRBJ1-4; 8 bases align to TRBD1. The CDR3 sequence is 14 residues long. V gave up 7 bases and J gave up 3 bases; unmatched junction bases: 4. The germline V gene encodes CDR1 MNHNY and CDR2 SVGAGI (reference sequence). As DNA, the CDR3 is TGTGCCAGCACCCAGACAGGGGCTAATGAAAAACTGTTTTTT. It translates to CASTQTGANEKLFF.

The J gene is TRBJ1-5, the V gene TRBV5-4, with D possibly TRBD1 on 6 matching bases. The V gene lost 2 bases and the J gene lost 1 base, with 13 bases spanning the gap. The CDR3 loop spans 16 amino acids. CDR1 SGHNT and CDR2 YYREEE come from the germline V gene (reference sequence). The CDR3 sequence is CASSFTGRGSNQPQHF. The CDR3 DNA follows: TGTGCCAGCAGCTTTACAGGGAGGGGGAGCAATCAGCCCCAGCATTTT.

This sequence joins TRBV13 and TRBJ1-1, with D uncertain. The CDR3 spans 16 residues. Trimming took 1 base from V and 1 from J, leaving 13 bases between them. Germline V CDR1 and CDR2: PRHDT, FYEKMQ (reference sequence). The CDR3 DNA reads as TGTGCCAGCAGCTTAGTTTTGAAGAGGGAGAACACTGAAGCTTTCTTT. This codes for CASSLVLKRENTEAFF.

This clone turned up a few times. Other DNA variants within this sample encode the same CDR3. The chain is built from TRBV18 and TRBJ2-7; 8 bases are shared with TRBD1. The germline CDR1 and CDR2 sequences are KGHSH and LQKENI. The CDR3 is 14 residues long. Germline trimming cut 3 bases from V and 0 bases from J; bases unmatched to any gene: 1. This CDR3 reads CASSPQGASYEQYF. DNA for the CDR3: TGTGCCAGCTCACCGCAGGGGGCCTCCTACGAGCAGTACTTC.